These 32 T cell receptor beta chains came from one sample sequenced in a study of T cells after yellow fever vaccination. TCRdb fed the 5' RACE reads into MiXCR, producing one record per CDR3 protein. Among tens of thousands of distinct CDR3 sequences listed, around 7% were seen once. The source material was CD8+ T cells sorted from PBMCs, sampled on the day of the yellow fever booster vaccination. These receptors came from a man aged 30 to 39 who received the YFV17D yellow fever vaccine.

This clonotype has a handful of counts. J is TRBJ2-7 and V is TRBV10-2; 9 nucleotides agree with TRBD2. The CDR3 is 15 amino acids. V dropped 3 bases and J dropped 2; count of bases not matched to a gene: 5. CDR1 and CDR2 from the germline V gene are WSHSY and SAAADI. CDR3 residues: CASSDEAGGAYEQYF. CDR3 bases: TGCGCCAGCAGTGACGAGGCGGGGGGGGCCTACGAGCAGTACTTC.

This sequence joins TRBV27 and TRBJ2-2; 7 bases fit TRBD2. CDR1 and CDR2 from the germline V gene are MNHEY and SMNVEV (reference sequence). The CDR3 is made up of 17 amino acids. The J segment lost 5 bases and the V segment lost 4 bases, leaving 13 bases of the junction unmatched. The CDR3 protein is CASSSPLRGWETGELFF. The CDR3 DNA follows: TGTGCCAGCAGTTCCCCGTTGCGGGGGTGGGAAACCGGGGAGCTGTTTTTT.

This chain uses TRBV7-8 with TRBJ1-4; no firm D call. Germline CDR1 SGHVS, CDR2 FQNEAQ. The CDR3 spans 14 residues. Trimming removed 4 bases from V and 0 bases from J, with 6 bases in between. The DNA of the CDR3 is TGTGCCAGCAGCTCTAGATCAACTAATGAAAAACTGTTTTTT. This encodes CASSSRSTNEKLFF.

Only a few counts were recorded for this clonotype. This rearrangement joins TRBV12-3 or TRBV12-4 to TRBJ1-1; 7 positions agree with TRBD1. With 5 bases clipped from V and 5 bases from J, the junction kept 5 bases outside the gene matches. CDR3 size: 13 residues. CDR3 DNA sequence: TGTGCCAGCAGTCAGGGGGGTAGGACTGAAGCTTTCTTT. Protein product: CASSQGGRTEAFF.

This clonotype has more than one count but fewer than ten. V is TRBV6-1 and J is TRBJ2-6; D possibly corresponds to TRBD2 (6 bases). V lost 1 base, J lost 1 base, and 17 bases lay in between. Germline V lookup: CDR1 MNHNS, CDR2 SASEGT. The CDR3 contains 19 residues. This chain's CDR3 is CASSEVPGLWISGANVLTF. In nucleotides, the CDR3 is TGTGCCAGCAGTGAAGTTCCGGGACTGTGGATTTCTGGGGCCAACGTCCTGACTTTC.

In its sample, this clonotype was seen many times. The chain employs TRBV7-2 and TRBJ2-5; TRBD1 is a possible D gene (5 bases). Germline V gene lookup returns CDR1 SGHTA and CDR2 FQGNSA. The V end was cut by 0 bases, the J end by 1 base, with 12 bases between. The CDR3 length is 16 residues. The CDR3 nucleotides are TGTGCCAGCAGCTTAGCGTTTGACAGAACCCAAGAGACCCAGTACTTC. Protein sequence: CASSLAFDRTQETQYF.

The rearrangement joins TRBV19 to TRBJ2-2; TRBD2 matches 7 bases. Losses at the gene ends were 7 bases for V and 5 bases for J; bases not matched to a gene: 7. Germline loops: CDR1 LNHDA, CDR2 SQIVND (reference sequence). The CDR3 sequence is 14 residues long. The CDR3 here is CASNWAGVTGELFF. The CDR3 region has the DNA TGTGCCAGTAACTGGGCGGGAGTTACCGGGGAGCTGTTTTTT.

This clonotype was seen repeatedly, ten times or more. The V gene is TRBV28, the J gene TRBJ2-1; unclear D gene. The CDR3 consists of 11 residues. Germline CDR1 is MDHEN and CDR2 is SYDVKM. Trimming took off 4 bases at V and 8 bases at J, with 6 bases between the two ends. This CDR3 reads CASSWRDEQFF. The DNA for the CDR3 is TGTGCCAGCAGTTGGAGAGATGAGCAGTTCTTC.

This clonotype has just a few counts. The rearrangement uses TRBV7-8 and TRBJ2-3; D not resolved. V lost 8 bases and J lost 7, with 4 bases in between. Looked up from germline, CDR1 is SGHVS and CDR2 is FQNEAQ. The CDR3 extends over 9 amino acids. CDR3 sequence: CASGNTQYF. DNA of the CDR3: TGTGCCAGCGGCAATACGCAGTATTTT.

This clonotype was observed a few times. J is TRBJ2-1 and V is TRBV12-3 or TRBV12-4, with 8 bases that match TRBD2. CDR3 length equals 12 residues. Germline trimming cut 6 bases from V and 15 bases from J; bases unmatched to any gene: 10. CDR3 sequence: CASSRPGRDAFF. The CDR3 nucleotides are TGTGCCAGCAGCCGCCCCGGGAGGGACGCGTTCTTC.

As for this clonotype: The CDR3 does not end in the conserved phenylalanine or tryptophan, so this is likely a read error. The J gene is TRBJ1-1, the V gene TRBV25-1; D uncertain. Deletions cut 4 bases from V and 0 bases from J, with 12 bases between. The germline V gene encodes CDR1 MGHDK and CDR2 SYGVNS. The CDR3 has 15 residues. This chain's CDR3 is CASSGFRVVNTEAFL. DNA of the CDR3: TGTGCCAGCAGTGGGTTCCGGGTTGTGAACACTGAAGCTTTCCTT.

The rearrangement uses TRBV30 and TRBJ1-2; unclear D gene. Trimming took off 0 bases at V and 0 bases at J, with 5 bases between the two ends. The CDR3 is 13 residues long. Germline CDR1 is GTSNPN and CDR2 is SVGIG (reference sequence). The CDR3 is CAWSVGANYGYTF. In DNA form, the CDR3 reads TGTGCCTGGAGTGTCGGGGCTAACTATGGCTACACCTTC. Full variable domain (outside the CDR3, taken from reference TRBV30 and TRBJ1-2): SQTIHQWPATLVQPVGSPLSLECTVEGTSNPNLYWYRQAAGRGLQLLFYSVGIGQISSEVPQNLSASRPQDRQFILSSKKLLLSDSGFYLCAWSVGANYGYTFGSGTRLTVV.

V gene TRBV9 combines with J gene TRBJ2-1; 8 bases line up with TRBD2. The CDR3 is 17 residues long. J lost 7 bases, V lost 0 bases, and 12 bases had no gene match. Germline CDR1 reads SGDLS; CDR2 reads YYNGEE. CDR3 in amino acids: CASSVAPEERESNEQFF. The CDR3 DNA follows: TGTGCCAGCAGCGTAGCGCCCGAGGAGCGGGAGAGTAATGAGCAGTTCTTC. Using reference TRBV9 and TRBJ2-1 for the parts outside the CDR3, the full variable domain is DSGVTQTPKHLITATGQRVTLRCSPRSGDLSVYWYQQSLDQGLQFLIQYYNGEERAKGNILERFSAQQFPDLHSELNLSSLELGDSALYFCASSVAPEERESNEQFFGPGTRLTVL.

This clonotype appeared a few times. DNA for the CDR3: TGTGCCAGCAGCTCCCGGGACAGGGGCCAAAAACTGTTTTTT. Its translation: CASSSRDRGQKLFF. The chain employs TRBV7-2 and TRBJ1-4, with 10 bases aligning to TRBD1. V was pared by 4 bases and J by 9 bases, with 5 bases of the junction left unmatched. Germline V lookup: CDR1 SGHTA, CDR2 FQGNSA. CDR3 size: 14 residues.

The gene calls are TRBV29-1 and TRBJ1-1; weak D call: TRBD1 (5 bases). V gave up 5 bases and J gave up 6 bases, with 10 bases separating them. Germline CDR1 SQVTM, CDR2 ANQGSEA. The CDR3 contains 11 residues. The CDR3 loop is CSVRGGPEAFF. DNA for the CDR3: TGCAGCGTTCGCGGGGGACCTGAAGCTTTCTTT. The full variable domain, with the rest looked up from reference TRBV29-1 and TRBJ1-1, is SAVISQKPSRDICQRGTSLTIQCQVDSQVTMMFWYRQQPGQSLTLIATANQGSEATYESGFVIDKFPISRPNLTFSTLTVSNMSPEDSSIYLCSVRGGPEAFFGQGTRLTVV.

V is TRBV20-1 and J is TRBJ2-2; unclear D gene. From germline, CDR1 is DFQATT and CDR2 SNEGSKA (reference sequence). The CDR3 extends over 14 amino acids. Deletions cut 0 bases from V and 5 bases from J, with 10 bases between. For the CDR3, the DNA is TGCAGTGCTAGAGATTTCTCCATTACCGGGGAGCTGTTTTTT. It translates to CSARDFSITGELFF.

The chain couples TRBV20-1 to TRBJ2-5; D is unclear. This CDR3 region has 12 residues. The germline V and J ends were trimmed by 0 bases and 5 bases, with 7 bases remaining between them. Per the germline V gene, CDR1 is DFQATT and CDR2 is SNEGSKA (reference sequence). This CDR3 reads CSAREVGETQYF. The CDR3 coding sequence is TGCAGTGCTAGAGAGGTTGGGGAGACCCAGTACTTC.

V is TRBV7-2 and J is TRBJ2-3; 7 nucleotides line up with TRBD2. Germline loops: CDR1 SGHTA, CDR2 FQGNSA. The CDR3 runs 15 residues. The V segment lost 5 bases and the J segment 4 bases; nucleotides outside the gene matches: 9. CDR3 DNA: TGTGCCAGCAGCCCTGTGACTAGCCTCTCAGATACGCAGTATTTT. It specifies CASSPVTSLSDTQYF.

This clonotype came up a few times. The V and J genes are TRBV7-9 and TRBJ2-5; TRBD2 matches 8 bases. The CDR3 loop spans 15 amino acids. V trimming: 0 bases; J trimming: 5 bases; junction bases outside the gene matches: 5. CDR1 and CDR2 (germline): SEHNR, FQNEAQ (reference sequence). The CDR3 region is CASSLAGSGMETQYF. DNA of the CDR3: TGTGCCAGCAGCTTAGCGGGTAGCGGGATGGAGACCCAGTACTTC.

This clonotype has a handful of counts. The chain combines TRBV7-9 with TRBJ2-7; possibly TRBD1 for D (8 bases). Germline V gene lookup returns CDR1 SEHNR and CDR2 FQNEAQ (reference sequence). This CDR3 comprises 15 residues. V dropped 5 bases and J dropped 2 bases, with 16 bases sitting between them. CDR3 DNA sequence: TGTGCCAGCAGCCCTCTACAGGGGGGGACCTACGAGCAGTACTTC. Translating gives CASSPLQGGTYEQYF. Based on the CDR3 plus reference TRBV7-9 and TRBJ2-7, the full variable domain is DTGVSQNPRHKITKRGQNVTFRCDPISEHNRLYWYRQTLGQGPEFLTYFQNEAQLEKSRLLSDRFSAERPKGSFSTLEIQRTEQGDSAMYLCASSPLQGGTYEQYFGPGTRLTVT.

This chain links TRBV27 with TRBJ1-3; D uncertain. CDR3 length: 14 amino acids. Germline V gene sequence: CDR1 MNHEY, CDR2 SMNVEV (reference sequence). Trimming took 6 bases from V and 4 from J, leaving 13 bases between them. As DNA, the CDR3 is TGTGCCAGCAGAGACTCCGGACCGGGAAACACCATATATTTT. Its translation is CASRDSGPGNTIYF.

This clonotype was seen many times. The chain joins TRBV29-1 to TRBJ2-1; 7 bases map to TRBD2. Germline CDR1 SQVTM, CDR2 ANQGSEA. V gave up 4 bases and J gave up 0 bases; unmatched junction bases: 3. CDR3 length: 14 residues. Here the CDR3 reads CSVASGTSYNEQFF. The CDR3 DNA is TGCAGCGTTGCCAGCGGGACCTCCTACAATGAGCAGTTCTTC.

This clonotype was recorded at least ten times. V and J are TRBV3-1 and TRBJ2-1; 13 bases agree with TRBD2. The CDR3 spans 15 residues. Germline V gene sequence: CDR1 LGHDT, CDR2 YNNKEL (reference sequence). V trimming: 4 bases; J trimming: 8 bases; junction bases outside the gene matches: 5. The CDR3 sequence: CASSPGLAGEDEQFF. CDR3 DNA: TGTGCCAGCAGCCCCGGACTAGCGGGAGAGGATGAGCAGTTCTTC.

This clonotype was counted ten times or more. CDR3 residues: CASIWNTEAFF. The DNA for the CDR3 is TGTGCCAGCATCTGGAACACTGAAGCTTTCTTT. V gene TRBV28 combines with J gene TRBJ1-1; no firm D call. Per germline, CDR1 MDHEN and CDR2 SYDVKM. This CDR3 contains 11 residues. Trimming cost V 7 bases and J 1 base, with 4 bases left between them. The full variable domain, its missing parts supplied by reference TRBV28 and TRBJ1-1, is DVKVTQSSRYLVKRTGEKVFLECVQDMDHENMFWYRQDPGLGLRLIYFSYDVKMKEKGDIPEGYSVSREKKERFSLILESASTNQTSMYLCASIWNTEAFFGQGTRLTVV.

CDR3 sequence (DNA): TGTGCCAGCAGCTTAACGACAAGGAGGGAGCAGTTCTTC. It encodes CASSLTTRREQFF. The V and J genes are TRBV7-2 and TRBJ2-1; D is perhaps TRBD2 (5 bases). Looked up from germline, CDR1 is SGHTA and CDR2 is FQGNSA. Trimming left V 2 bases short and J 10 bases short, with 12 bases between. The CDR3 is 13 amino acids.

This clonotype was observed many times. V and J are TRBV7-9 and TRBJ1-5, with TRBD1 matching over 8 bases. J lost 2 bases, V lost 5 bases, and 5 bases had no gene match. The germline CDR1 and CDR2 sequences are SEHNR and FQNEAQ (reference sequence). This CDR3 has 15 amino acids. CDR3 DNA: TGTGCCAGCAGCCAGACAGGGGAAGGCAATCAGCCCCAGCATTTT. This sequence encodes CASSQTGEGNQPQHF.

The CDR3: CASRGSGQSYEQYF. Here the CDR3 DNA reads TGTGCCAGCAGAGGTTCGGGACAGAGCTACGAGCAGTACTTC. The V call is TRBV13, the J call TRBJ2-7, with 7 positions matching TRBD1. This CDR3 is 14 amino acids long. Germline-derived CDR1 and CDR2 are PRHDT and FYEKMQ (reference sequence). Trimming removed 6 bases from V and 3 bases from J; junction bases left unmatched: 8.

This clonotype was detected a few times. V gene TRBV7-6 combines with J gene TRBJ2-7; D might be TRBD1 (5 bases). Germline V gene lookup returns CDR1 SGHVS and CDR2 FNYEAQ. The V and J ends lost 5 bases and 8 bases respectively, with 19 bases between them. This CDR3 has 14 amino acids. The chain's CDR3 is CASSLLTGQGQQYF. CDR3 DNA sequence: TGTGCCAGCAGCCTCCTAACAGGTCAGGGTCAGCAGTACTTC.

The chain recombines TRBV27 with TRBJ1-5; a weak D match, TRBD1 (5 bases). V lost 2 bases and J 2 bases, leaving 10 bases between the germline ends. CDR1 MNHEY and CDR2 SMNVEV come from the germline V gene (reference sequence). The CDR3 consists of 15 residues. This CDR3 reads CASSLIGARNQPQHF. The CDR3 nucleotides read TGTGCCAGCAGTTTAATAGGGGCCCGCAATCAGCCCCAGCATTTT.

This clonotype was detected many times. The V gene is TRBV14, the J gene TRBJ2-7; TRBD2 aligns across 12 bases. J was trimmed by 3 bases and V by 4 bases; bases with no gene match: 1. The CDR3 contains 14 residues. Germline V CDR1 and CDR2: SGHDN, FVKESK. The CDR3 loop reads CASSPTSGGYEQYF. CDR3 DNA: TGTGCCAGCAGCCCGACTAGCGGGGGCTACGAGCAGTACTTC.

The sample holds many counts of this clonotype. The rearrangement joins TRBV4-2 to TRBJ2-3; tentative D call: TRBD2 (6 bases). Germline CDR1 is LGHNA and CDR2 is YNFKEQ. The CDR3 is 16 amino acids. Between the trimmed V and J ends, which lost 4 bases and 0 bases, there was a span of 14 bases. CDR3 sequence reads: CASSPAERASTDTQYF. The CDR3 bases are TGTGCCAGCAGCCCAGCAGAGCGGGCCAGCACAGATACGCAGTATTTT.

This clonotype showed up just a few times. This chain joins TRBV6-1 and TRBJ2-5, with 13 bases lining up with TRBD2. The CDR3 totals 15 residues. V was clipped by 6 bases and J by 2 bases; unmatched bases: 3. From germline, CDR1 is MNHNS and CDR2 SASEGT. In DNA form, the CDR3 reads TGTGCCAGCAGATGGACTAGCGGGAGTCAAGAGACCCAGTACTTC. Its translation: CASRWTSGSQETQYF.